Listed here are 27 T cell receptor beta chains from one sample, sequenced in a study of T cells in Graves' hyperthyroidism and ophthalmopathy. Regions amplified from RNA transcripts were the TCR beta CDR3 regions. In the first-round RT-PCR of the TCR CDR3, the HTBI primer set was used. TCRdb reprocessed the multiplex PCR reads via MiXCR and lists one record per CDR3 protein. The table lists fewer than 750,000 distinct CDR3 sequences, over 12% of them singletons. The sample taken for sequencing was blood. The source is a woman in her thirties or forties with Graves' ophthalmopathy.

The chain is built from TRBV20-1 and TRBJ2-7, with 12 bases that match TRBD2. Trimming took 0 bases from V and 9 from J; bases not matched to a gene: 9. The CDR3 runs 15 residues. Germline CDR1 is DFQATT and CDR2 is SNEGSKA (reference sequence). The CDR3 coding sequence is TGCAGTGCTAGAGATGCTCTAGCGGGAGGGCTTAGGCAGTACTTC. Its translation is CSARDALAGGLRQYF.

This clonotype was seen many times. V usage is TRBV7-8 and J usage is TRBJ2-7; D perhaps matches TRBD1 (5 bases). The CDR3 covers 12 residues. Trimming took off 7 bases at V and 5 bases at J, with 12 bases between the two ends. Germline V gene data show CDR1 as SGHVS and CDR2 as FQNEAQ. The CDR3 sequence is CASTLSRDEQYF. The CDR3 DNA reads TGTGCCAGCACCCTATCCAGGGACGAGCAGTACTTC.

The rearrangement links TRBV27 to TRBJ2-6, with TRBD1 as a possible D gene (6 bases). V was shortened by 8 bases and J by 3 bases, with 11 bases between the two germline ends. Germline V gene data show CDR1 as MNHEY and CDR2 as SMNVEV (reference sequence). The CDR3 runs 14 residues. CDR3 amino acids: CASGEGVGANVLTF. CDR3 DNA sequence: TGTGCCAGCGGCGAGGGGGTTGGGGCCAACGTCCTGACTTTC. Variable domain in full (rest from reference TRBV27 and TRBJ2-6): EAQVTQNPRYLITVTGKKLTVTCSQNMNHEYMSWYRQDPGLGLRQIYYSMNVEVTDKGDVPEGYKVSRKEKRNFPLILESPSPNQTSLYFCASGEGVGANVLTFGAGSRLTVL.

This clonotype was counted between two and nine times. The chain joins TRBV20-1 to TRBJ1-1; D is unclear. CDR3 length: 15 amino acids. Germline V gives CDR1 DFQATT, CDR2 SNEGSKA (reference sequence). Trimming removed 0 bases at V and 1 base at J, with 12 bases between. The CDR3 region is CSAREGTWQNTEAFF. In DNA form, the CDR3 reads TGCAGTGCTAGAGAGGGAACATGGCAGAACACTGAAGCTTTCTTT.

This clonotype showed up many times. The rearrangement links TRBV6-2 or TRBV6-3 to TRBJ1-2, with D unresolved. Germline-derived CDR1 and CDR2 are MNHEY and SVGEGT. The CDR3 covers 12 residues. V was clipped by 2 bases and J by 8 bases, with 9 bases between them. The CDR3 loop reads CASSYATGGYTF. DNA of the CDR3: TGTGCCAGCAGTTACGCTACGGGAGGCTACACCTTC.

This clonotype has at least ten counts. V and J are TRBV6-5 and TRBJ1-1; D is uncertain. From germline, CDR1 is MNHEY and CDR2 SVGAGI. V shed 5 bases and J shed 7 bases, with 14 bases lying between them. The CDR3 has 13 amino acids. The CDR3, as DNA: TGTGCCAGCAGTCCAGGAGGCAGCGTTGAAGCTTTCTTT. Its translation: CASSPGGSVEAFF.

The sample holds many counts of this clonotype. CDR3 sequence: CASSLSGRGHSGNTIYF. CDR3 in DNA: TGTGCCAGCAGTTTATCGGGCAGGGGGCATAGTGGAAACACCATATATTTT. This chain connects TRBV27 to TRBJ1-3; 8 bases are shared with TRBD1. CDR1 and CDR2 from the germline V gene are MNHEY and SMNVEV (reference sequence). The CDR3 sequence is 17 residues long. V trimming: 0 bases; J trimming: 3 bases; junction bases outside the gene matches: 7.

This clonotype has a handful of counts. The V call is TRBV28, the J call TRBJ2-5, with 10 positions matching TRBD2. V shed 3 bases, J shed 9 bases, and the junction held 4 bases outside the gene matches. The germline gives CDR1 MDHEN, CDR2 SYDVKM. This CDR3 region has 13 residues. CDR3 in amino acids: CASSLVGLASQYF. The CDR3 DNA reads TGTGCCAGCAGTTTGGTGGGACTAGCGTCCCAGTACTTC. The full variable domain, in which reference TRBV28 and TRBJ2-5 provide the parts outside the CDR3, is DVKVTQSSRYLVKRTGEKVFLECVQDMDHENMFWYRQDPGLGLRLIYFSYDVKMKEKGDIPEGYSVSREKKERFSLILESASTNQTSMYLCASSLVGLASQYFGPGTRLLVL.

The V and J genes are TRBV4-1 and TRBJ2-7; D is perhaps TRBD1 (6 bases). Germline V gives CDR1 MGHRA, CDR2 YSYEKL. The V end was cut by 10 bases, the J end by 0 bases, with 16 bases between. The CDR3 totals 14 residues. CDR3 nucleotide sequence: TGCGCCACTCGCCGGGACATAAACTCCTACGAGCAGTACTTC. Translating it yields CATRRDINSYEQYF.

This clonotype occurred many times. This chain joins TRBV28 and TRBJ2-2, with D tentatively TRBD1 (6 bases). The ends were cut back, 4 bases at V and 2 bases at J, with 14 bases in the middle. The CDR3 consists of 16 residues. The germline gives CDR1 MDHEN, CDR2 SYDVKM. This CDR3 is CASSSRTDLNTGELFF. CDR3 bases: TGTGCCAGCAGTTCCCGGACAGACCTTAACACCGGGGAGCTGTTTTTT.

This clonotype was recorded many times. V usage is TRBV20-1 and J usage is TRBJ2-7, with 13 bases lining up with TRBD2. V dropped 3 bases and J dropped 6; count of bases not matched to a gene: 14. CDR3 length equals 17 residues. CDR1 DFQATT and CDR2 SNEGSKA come from the germline V gene (reference sequence). CDR3 sequence: CSASDPSKGLAGSEQYF. The CDR3, as DNA: TGCAGTGCTAGCGATCCCTCAAAGGGACTAGCGGGATCCGAGCAGTACTTC.

This clonotype was seen at least ten times. CDR3 coding DNA: TGTGCCAGCAGCGGCACAGGGGGCCGTCCCTGGAGGGAGCAGTACTTC. Amino acid sequence: CASSGTGGRPWREQYF. V and J are TRBV11-2 and TRBJ2-7; 9 nucleotides match TRBD1. The CDR3 covers 16 residues. Germline V gives CDR1 SGHAT, CDR2 FQNNGV. V was clipped by 5 bases and J by 7 bases; unmatched bases: 15. Full variable domain (rest looked up from reference TRBV11-2 and TRBJ2-7): EAGVAQSPRYKIIEKRQSVAFWCNPISGHATLYWYQQILGQGPKLLIQFQNNGVVDDSQLPKDRFSAERLKGVDSTLKIQPAKLEDSAVYLCASSGTGGRPWREQYFGPGTRLTVT.

This clonotype was observed a few times. The chain has TRBV13 and TRBJ1-2, with 11 nucleotides matching TRBD1. The CDR3 sequence is 17 residues long. The germline CDR1 and CDR2 sequences are PRHDT and FYEKMQ (reference sequence). J was trimmed by 4 bases and V by 4 bases; bases with no gene match: 11. The CDR3 nucleotides are TGTGCCAGCAGCTCCTATATGGGGACAGGGGGAGTCTATGGCTACACCTTC. This translates into CASSSYMGTGGVYGYTF.

The sample holds many counts of this clonotype. The CDR3 DNA is TGTGCCAGCAAAACGGGACAAGTGAACACTGAAGCTTTCTTT. Encoded protein: CASKTGQVNTEAFF. V is TRBV6-5 and J is TRBJ1-1; D perhaps matches TRBD1 (6 bases). The CDR3 loop spans 14 amino acids. Trimming stripped 7 bases from V and 0 bases from J, with 12 bases between. Germline V gene sequence: CDR1 MNHEY, CDR2 SVGAGI.

The chain uses TRBV20-1 and TRBJ1-1, with no clear D. The V gene lost 7 bases and the J gene lost 5 bases, with 20 bases spanning the gap. In germline, CDR1 is DFQATT, CDR2 SNEGSKA (reference sequence). This CDR3 has 14 amino acids. The CDR3 DNA reads TGCAGTGTTCGGACCGCGTTAGCGGGGACTGAAGCTTTCTTT. Protein: CSVRTALAGTEAFF.

Many counts were recorded for this clonotype. The genes are TRBV4-1 and TRBJ1-6; 7 nucleotides align to TRBD1. The CDR3 contains 14 residues. V gave up 6 bases and J gave up 6 bases; unmatched junction bases: 5. Per germline, CDR1 MGHRA and CDR2 YSYEKL. CDR3 residues: CASRGTARNSPLHF. The CDR3 DNA reads as TGCGCCAGCAGAGGGACAGCCCGTAATTCACCCCTCCACTTT.

This clonotype was detected many times. The chain is built from TRBV20-1 and TRBJ1-1; 7 positions match TRBD1. Germline lookup yields CDR1 DFQATT and CDR2 SNEGSKA (reference sequence). The CDR3 runs to 13 residues. The V and J ends lost 7 bases and 3 bases, in that order; junction bases with no gene match: 8. CDR3 DNA: TGCAGTGTTAGGGGGCGGGAGTACACTGAAGCTTTCTTT. Translated: CSVRGREYTEAFF.

This clonotype was seen a few times. The rearrangement links TRBV7-9 to TRBJ1-1; unclear D gene. Between the trimmed V and J ends, which lost 4 bases and 4 bases, there was a span of 7 bases. CDR1 is SEHNR and CDR2 is FQNEAQ in the germline V gene (reference sequence). The CDR3 is 12 residues long. Here the CDR3 DNA reads TGTGCCAGCAGCTGGCGGGGCACTGAAGCTTTCTTT. Translation gives CASSWRGTEAFF. Using reference TRBV7-9 and TRBJ1-1 for the parts outside the CDR3, the full variable domain is DTGVSQNPRHKITKRGQNVTFRCDPISEHNRLYWYRQTLGQGPEFLTYFQNEAQLEKSRLLSDRFSAERPKGSFSTLEIQRTEQGDSAMYLCASSWRGTEAFFGQGTRLTVV.

V usage is TRBV6-2 or TRBV6-3 and J usage is TRBJ2-7; D is ambiguous. Looked up from germline, CDR1 is MNHEY and CDR2 is SVGEGT. V lost 6 bases and J lost 1, with 13 bases in between. The CDR3 has 14 residues. The CDR3 sequence is CASRKTSSSYEQYF. The CDR3 region has the DNA TGTGCCAGCAGGAAGACCAGTTCATCCTACGAGCAGTACTTC.

This clonotype was counted ten times or more. This chain joins TRBV20-1 and TRBJ2-5; D is undetermined. V lost 3 bases and J lost 5, with 10 bases in between. CDR3 length equals 12 residues. Germline values: CDR1 DFQATT, CDR2 SNEGSKA (reference sequence). The CDR3 DNA sequence: TGCAGTGCTAGTAGGCTAGGGGAGACCCAGTACTTC. This encodes CSASRLGETQYF.

The table lists this clonotype with many counts. V gene TRBV29-1 combines with J gene TRBJ2-5; TRBD2 matches at 8 bases. CDR1 is SQVTM and CDR2 is ANQGSEA in the germline V gene. The CDR3 extends over 14 amino acids. J lost 3 bases, V lost 3 bases, and 6 bases had no gene match. CDR3 region: CSVESSGPKETQYF. For the CDR3, the DNA is TGCAGCGTTGAGTCTAGCGGGCCGAAAGAGACCCAGTACTTC.

At least ten counts were recorded for this clonotype. This sequence joins TRBV6-2 or TRBV6-3 and TRBJ2-7; 9 nucleotides agree with TRBD2. The V gene end was trimmed by 7 bases and the J gene end by 4 bases; junction bases not matched to a gene: 8. The CDR3 consists of 14 residues. From germline, CDR1 is MNHEY and CDR2 SVGEGT. The CDR3 protein is CASIAGTSSYEQYF. The CDR3 DNA reads as TGTGCCAGCATTGCCGGGACTAGCTCTTACGAGCAGTACTTC.

This clonotype was seen at least ten times. The V gene is TRBV9, the J gene TRBJ2-7; no clear D gene. Germline values: CDR1 SGDLS, CDR2 YYNGEE. Trimming shortened V by 4 bases and J by 7 bases, and 18 bases separated the two germline ends. This CDR3 region has 14 residues. As DNA, the CDR3 is TGTGCCAGCAGCCCTACCCCGGTCTCTAGGGAGCAGTACTTC. Translating it yields CASSPTPVSREQYF.

This clonotype was observed many times. The rearrangement joins TRBV29-1 to TRBJ2-3; tentatively, D is TRBD1 (5 bases). V lost 6 bases and J lost 2, with 15 bases in between. The CDR3 sequence is 14 residues long. Per germline, CDR1 SQVTM and CDR2 ANQGSEA. The CDR3, as DNA: TGCAGCGTGAACGGCGCGACAGTCACAGATACGCAGTATTTT. Its translation: CSVNGATVTDTQYF.

This rearrangement joins TRBV13 to TRBJ1-1; no clear D gene. The CDR3 runs to 14 residues. Germline V lookup: CDR1 PRHDT, CDR2 FYEKMQ (reference sequence). Trimming stripped 5 bases from V and 4 bases from J, with 14 bases between. The CDR3 sequence is CASSPGMRGTEAFF. In nucleotides, the CDR3 is TGTGCCAGCAGCCCGGGGATGCGCGGCACTGAAGCTTTCTTT.

The sample holds many counts of this clonotype. The V call is TRBV19, the J call TRBJ1-5; 7 positions match TRBD1. This CDR3 spans 15 amino acids. Germline CDR1 reads LNHDA; CDR2 reads SQIVND (reference sequence). V lost 8 bases to trimming and J lost 0 bases; unmatched junction nucleotides: 7. The CDR3 DNA sequence: TGTGCCAGTGGACAGGCAGTTTATAGCAATCAGCCCCAGCATTTT. This translates into CASGQAVYSNQPQHF.

This chain joins TRBV12-3 or TRBV12-4 and TRBJ1-1; D gene ambiguous. Trimming removed 1 base at V and 1 base at J, with 13 bases between. The CDR3 totals 16 residues. This CDR3 reads CASSLGSSQRNTEAFF. The CDR3 region has the DNA TGTGCCAGCAGTTTAGGATCCTCCCAGAGGAACACTGAAGCTTTCTTT.